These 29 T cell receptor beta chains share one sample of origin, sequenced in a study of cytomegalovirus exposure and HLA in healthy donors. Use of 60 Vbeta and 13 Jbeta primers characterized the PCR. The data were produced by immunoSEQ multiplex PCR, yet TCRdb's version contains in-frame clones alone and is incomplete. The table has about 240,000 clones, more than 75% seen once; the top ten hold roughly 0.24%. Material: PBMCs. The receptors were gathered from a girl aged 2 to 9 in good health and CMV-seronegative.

The CDR3 reads CASSLVGGLAGLQYNEQFF. CDR3 nucleotide sequence: TGTGCCAGCAGCTTAGTGGGTGGGCTAGCGGGATTGCAGTACAATGAGCAGTTCTTC. This rearrangement joins TRBV11-2 to TRBJ2-1, with TRBD2 matching 9 bases. V was pared by 1 base and J by 4 bases, with 14 bases of the junction left unmatched. CDR1 and CDR2 (germline): SGHAT, FQNNGV. There are 19 residues in the CDR3.

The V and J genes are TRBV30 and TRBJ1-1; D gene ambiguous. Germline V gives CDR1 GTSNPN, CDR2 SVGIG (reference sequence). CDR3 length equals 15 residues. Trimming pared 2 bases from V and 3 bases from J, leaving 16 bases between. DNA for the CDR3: TGTGCCTGGAGTCCCCCGACGGAGATAGACACTGAAGCTTTCTTT. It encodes CAWSPPTEIDTEAFF. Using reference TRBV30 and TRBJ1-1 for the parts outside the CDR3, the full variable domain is SQTIHQWPATLVQPVGSPLSLECTVEGTSNPNLYWYRQAAGRGLQLLFYSVGIGQISSEVPQNLSASRPQDRQFILSSKKLLLSDSGFYLCAWSPPTEIDTEAFFGQGTRLTVV.

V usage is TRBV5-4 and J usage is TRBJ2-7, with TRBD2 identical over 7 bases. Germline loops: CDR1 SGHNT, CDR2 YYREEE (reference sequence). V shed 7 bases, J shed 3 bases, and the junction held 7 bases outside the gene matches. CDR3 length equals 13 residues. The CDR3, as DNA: TGTGCCAGCCGGAGCGGGATGGGCTACGAGCAGTACTTC. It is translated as CASRSGMGYEQYF.

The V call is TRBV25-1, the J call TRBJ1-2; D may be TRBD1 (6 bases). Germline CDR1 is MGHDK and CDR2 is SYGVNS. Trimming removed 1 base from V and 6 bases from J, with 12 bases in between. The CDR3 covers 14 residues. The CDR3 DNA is TGTGCCAGCAGTGAATCTGGCAGGGGAGATGGCTACACCTTC. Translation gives CASSESGRGDGYTF.

CDR3 region: CASESSSTDTQYF. The CDR3 DNA reads TGCGCCAGCGAGTCCTCTAGCACAGATACGCAGTATTTT. V is TRBV10-1 and J is TRBJ2-3; D gene ambiguous. V was cut by 8 bases and J by 0 bases, with 9 bases left in between. The germline CDR1 and CDR2 sequences are WNHNN and SYGVQD (reference sequence). CDR3 length: 13 residues.

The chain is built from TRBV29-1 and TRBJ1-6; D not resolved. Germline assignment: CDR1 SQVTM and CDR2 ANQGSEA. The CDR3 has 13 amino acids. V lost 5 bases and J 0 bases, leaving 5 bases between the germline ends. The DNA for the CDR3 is TGCAGCGTTCAATTCTCCTATAATTCACCCCTCCACTTT. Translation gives CSVQFSYNSPLHF.

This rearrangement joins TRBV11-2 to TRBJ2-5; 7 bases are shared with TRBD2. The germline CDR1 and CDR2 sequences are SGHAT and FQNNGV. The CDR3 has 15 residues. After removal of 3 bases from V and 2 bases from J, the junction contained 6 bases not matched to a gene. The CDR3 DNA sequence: TGTGCCAGCAGCTTGCGCCCGGGACTACAAGAGACCCAGTACTTC. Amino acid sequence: CASSLRPGLQETQYF.

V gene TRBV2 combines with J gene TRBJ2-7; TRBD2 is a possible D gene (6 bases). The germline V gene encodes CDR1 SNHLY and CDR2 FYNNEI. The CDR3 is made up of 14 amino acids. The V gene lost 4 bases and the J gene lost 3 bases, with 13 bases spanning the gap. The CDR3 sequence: CASSGTTRSYEQYF. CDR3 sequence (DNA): TGTGCCAGCAGTGGGACTACCCGGAGCTACGAGCAGTACTTC.

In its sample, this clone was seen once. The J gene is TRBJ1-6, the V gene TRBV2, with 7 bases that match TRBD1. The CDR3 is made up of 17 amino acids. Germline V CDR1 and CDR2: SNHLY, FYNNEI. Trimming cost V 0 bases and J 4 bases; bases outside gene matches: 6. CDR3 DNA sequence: TGTGCCAGCAGTGAAGCCGGGACAGTTAATTATAATTCACCCCTCCACTTT. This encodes CASSEAGTVNYNSPLHF. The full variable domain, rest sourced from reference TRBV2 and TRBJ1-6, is EPEVTQTPSHQVTQMGQEVILRCVPISNHLYFYWYRQILGQKVEFLVSFYNNEISEKSEIFDDQFSVERPDGSNFTLKIRSTKLEDSAMYFCASSEAGTVNYNSPLHFGNGTRLTVT.

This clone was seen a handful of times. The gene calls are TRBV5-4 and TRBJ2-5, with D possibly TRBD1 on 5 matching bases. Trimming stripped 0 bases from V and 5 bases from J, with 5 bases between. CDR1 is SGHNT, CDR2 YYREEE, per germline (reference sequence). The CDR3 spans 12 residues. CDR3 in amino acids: CASSLDRETQYF. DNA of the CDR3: TGTGCCAGCAGCTTGGACAGGGAGACCCAGTACTTC.

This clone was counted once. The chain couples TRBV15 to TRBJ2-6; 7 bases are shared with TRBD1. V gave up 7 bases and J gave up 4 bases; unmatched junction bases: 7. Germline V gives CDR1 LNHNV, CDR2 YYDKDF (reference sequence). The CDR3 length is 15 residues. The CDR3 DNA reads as TGTGCCACCAACGAACAGGGGACGGGGGCCAACGTCCTGACTTTC. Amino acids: CATNEQGTGANVLTF. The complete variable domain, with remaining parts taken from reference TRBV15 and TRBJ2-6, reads DAMVIQNPRYQVTQFGKPVTLSCSQTLNHNVMYWYQQKSSQAPKLLFHYYDKDFNNEADTPDNFQSRRPNTSFCFLDIRSPGLGDTAMYLCATNEQGTGANVLTFGAGSRLTVL.

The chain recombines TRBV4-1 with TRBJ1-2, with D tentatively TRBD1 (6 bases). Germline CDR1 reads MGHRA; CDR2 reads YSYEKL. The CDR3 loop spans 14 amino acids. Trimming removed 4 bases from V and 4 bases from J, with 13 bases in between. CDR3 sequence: CASSRYGRGYGYTF. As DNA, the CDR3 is TGCGCCAGCAGCCGATATGGCAGGGGCTATGGCTACACCTTC.

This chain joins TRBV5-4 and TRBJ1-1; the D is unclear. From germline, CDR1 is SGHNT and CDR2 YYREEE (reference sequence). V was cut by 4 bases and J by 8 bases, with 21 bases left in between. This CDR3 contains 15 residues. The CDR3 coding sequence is TGTGCCAGCAGCATCGCCGGAGTAGGGAGCGGGGAAGCTTTCTTT. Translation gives CASSIAGVGSGEAFF.

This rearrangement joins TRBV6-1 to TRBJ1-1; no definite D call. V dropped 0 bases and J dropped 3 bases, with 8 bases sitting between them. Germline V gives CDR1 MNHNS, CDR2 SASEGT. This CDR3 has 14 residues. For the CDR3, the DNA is TGTGCCAGCAGTGAAGCTGGCAGGTACACTGAAGCTTTCTTT. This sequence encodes CASSEAGRYTEAFF.

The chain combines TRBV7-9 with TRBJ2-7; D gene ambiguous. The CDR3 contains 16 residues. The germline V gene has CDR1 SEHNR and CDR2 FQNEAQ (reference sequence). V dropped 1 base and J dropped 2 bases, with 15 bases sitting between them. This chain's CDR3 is CASSLVILTDTYEQYF. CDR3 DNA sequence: TGTGCCAGCAGCTTAGTAATACTCACAGATACCTACGAGCAGTACTTC.

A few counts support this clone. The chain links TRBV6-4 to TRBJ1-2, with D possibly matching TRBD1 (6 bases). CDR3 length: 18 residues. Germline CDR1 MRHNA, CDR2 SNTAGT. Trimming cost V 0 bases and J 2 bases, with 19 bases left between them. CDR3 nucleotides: TGTGCCAGCAGTGACTCACTCCGACCTTCAACAGGGAACTATGGCTACACCTTC. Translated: CASSDSLRPSTGNYGYTF.

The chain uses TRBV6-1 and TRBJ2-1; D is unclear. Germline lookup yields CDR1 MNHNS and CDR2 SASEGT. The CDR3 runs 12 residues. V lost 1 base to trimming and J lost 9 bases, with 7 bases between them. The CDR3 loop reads CASSEVISEQFF. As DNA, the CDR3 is TGTGCCAGCAGTGAAGTTATCTCTGAGCAGTTCTTC.

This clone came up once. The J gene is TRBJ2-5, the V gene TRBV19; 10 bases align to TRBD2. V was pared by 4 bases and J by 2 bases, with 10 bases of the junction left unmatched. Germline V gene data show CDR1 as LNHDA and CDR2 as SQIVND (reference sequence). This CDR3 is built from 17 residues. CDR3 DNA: TGTGCCAGTAGTACCCTAGCGGGAGTGACTTTACAAGAGACCCAGTACTTC. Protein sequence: CASSTLAGVTLQETQYF.

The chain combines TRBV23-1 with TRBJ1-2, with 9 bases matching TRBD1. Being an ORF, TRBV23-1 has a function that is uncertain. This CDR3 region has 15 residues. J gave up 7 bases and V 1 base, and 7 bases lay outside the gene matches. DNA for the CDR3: TGCGCCAGCAGTCAATACGTCACAGGGGGCTTTGGCTACACCTTC. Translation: CASSQYVTGGFGYTF.

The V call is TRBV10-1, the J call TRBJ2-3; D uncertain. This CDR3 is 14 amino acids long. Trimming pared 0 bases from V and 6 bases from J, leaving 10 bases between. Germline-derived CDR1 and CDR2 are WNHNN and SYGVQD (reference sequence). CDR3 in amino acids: CASSESTRPDTQYF. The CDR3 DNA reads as TGCGCCAGCAGTGAGTCGACGCGGCCCGATACGCAGTATTTT.

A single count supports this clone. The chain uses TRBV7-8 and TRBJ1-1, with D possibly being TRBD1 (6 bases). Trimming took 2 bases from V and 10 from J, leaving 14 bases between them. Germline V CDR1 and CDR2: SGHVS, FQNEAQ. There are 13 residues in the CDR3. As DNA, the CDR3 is TGTGCCAGCAGCTTAAAACAGGGAGGGAGAGCTTTCTTT. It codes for CASSLKQGGRAFF. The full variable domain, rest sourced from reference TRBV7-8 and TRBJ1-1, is GAGVSQSPRYKVAKRGQDVALRCDPISGHVSLFWYQQALGQGPEFLTYFQNEAQLDKSGLPSDRFFAERPEGSVSTLKIQRTQQEDSAVYLCASSLKQGGRAFFGQGTRLTVV.

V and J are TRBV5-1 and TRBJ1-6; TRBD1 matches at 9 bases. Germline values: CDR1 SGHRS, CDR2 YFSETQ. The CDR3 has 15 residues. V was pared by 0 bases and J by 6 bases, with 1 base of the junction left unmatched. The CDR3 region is CASSLGQGVNSPLHF. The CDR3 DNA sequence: TGCGCCAGCAGCTTGGGACAGGGGGTTAATTCACCCCTCCACTTT.

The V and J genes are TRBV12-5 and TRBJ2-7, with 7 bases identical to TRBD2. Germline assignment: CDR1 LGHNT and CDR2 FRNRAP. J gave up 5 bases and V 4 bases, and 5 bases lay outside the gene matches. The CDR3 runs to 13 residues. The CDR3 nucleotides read TGTGCTAGTGGTTATGGCGGGAGTAACGAGCAGTACTTC. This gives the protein CASGYGGSNEQYF. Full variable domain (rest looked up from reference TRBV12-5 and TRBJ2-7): DARVTQTPRHKVTEMGQEVTMRCQPILGHNTVFWYRQTMMQGLELLAYFRNRAPLDDSGMPKDRFSAEMPDATLATLKIQPSEPRDSAVYFCASGYGGSNEQYFGPGTRLTVT.

CDR3 nucleotides: TGCGCCAGCAGCCGAGGGGGCGGGTACTACGAGCAGTACTTC. Translated: CASSRGGGYYEQYF. The J gene is TRBJ2-7, the V gene TRBV5-1, with 7 bases aligning to TRBD1. V lost 4 bases to trimming and J lost 3 bases; unmatched junction nucleotides: 7. The CDR3 sequence is 14 residues long. The V gene's germline CDR1 is SGHRS and CDR2 YFSETQ.

The DNA for the CDR3 is TGTGCCAGCAGTGAAGGCGGGGGCCGAAAGACCCAGTACTTC. It yields the protein CASSEGGGRKTQYF. The rearrangement links TRBV6-1 to TRBJ2-5; D might be TRBD2 (7 bases). The CDR3 sequence is 14 residues long. CDR1 and CDR2 (germline): MNHNS, SASEGT. V gave up 1 base and J gave up 6 bases, with 12 bases separating them.

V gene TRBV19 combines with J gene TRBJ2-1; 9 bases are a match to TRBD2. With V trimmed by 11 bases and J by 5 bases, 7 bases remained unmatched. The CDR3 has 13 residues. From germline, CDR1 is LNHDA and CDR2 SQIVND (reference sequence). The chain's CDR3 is CAGGRAGNNEQFF. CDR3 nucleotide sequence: TGTGCCGGCGGGAGGGCGGGCAACAATGAGCAGTTCTTC.

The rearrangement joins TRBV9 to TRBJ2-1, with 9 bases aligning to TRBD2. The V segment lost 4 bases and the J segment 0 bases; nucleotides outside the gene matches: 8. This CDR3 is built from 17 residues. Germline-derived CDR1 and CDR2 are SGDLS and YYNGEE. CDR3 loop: CASSPRLAVSSYNEQFF. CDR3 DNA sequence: TGTGCCAGCAGCCCCAGACTAGCGGTTAGCTCCTACAATGAGCAGTTCTTC.

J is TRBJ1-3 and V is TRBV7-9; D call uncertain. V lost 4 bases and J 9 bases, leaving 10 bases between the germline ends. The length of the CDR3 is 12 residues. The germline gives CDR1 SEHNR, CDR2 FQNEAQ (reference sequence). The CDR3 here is CASSSGESTIYF. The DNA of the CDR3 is TGTGCCAGCAGCTCCGGTGAATCCACCATATATTTT.

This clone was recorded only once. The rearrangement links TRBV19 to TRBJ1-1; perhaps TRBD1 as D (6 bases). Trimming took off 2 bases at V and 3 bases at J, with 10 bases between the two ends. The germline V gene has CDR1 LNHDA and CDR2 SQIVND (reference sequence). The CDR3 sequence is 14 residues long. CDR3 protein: CASSIRGWYTEAFF. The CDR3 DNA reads TGTGCCAGTAGTATAAGGGGGTGGTACACTGAAGCTTTCTTT.